Following are 27 T cell receptor beta chains from one sample sequenced in a study of pediatric ulcerative colitis. Assay: immunoSEQ multiplex PCR; the TCRdb copy retains only in-frame clones and omits some. Of 36,000 or so clones listed, 60% to 75% are singletons. One to two pinch biopsies were taken from the rectum during colonoscopy. Sequencing was carried out using gut tissue. These receptors were obtained from a boy younger than 18 with moderate ulcerative colitis.

The rearrangement links TRBV5-6 to TRBJ1-1; D is possibly TRBD1 (5 bases). With 2 bases removed from V and 6 bases from J, the gap between germline ends came to 14 bases. The CDR3 has 14 residues. The germline gives CDR1 SGHDT, CDR2 YYEEEE. In nucleotides, the CDR3 is TGTGCCAGCAGCTTCCAGGGCGCAAGGGCTGAAGCTTTCTTT. Its protein is CASSFQGARAEAFF.

J is TRBJ2-3 and V is TRBV5-1; no definite D call. Trimming removed 0 bases at V and 2 bases at J, with 10 bases between. The CDR3 is made up of 15 amino acids. Germline values: CDR1 SGHRS, CDR2 YFSETQ. The CDR3 spells CASSLGAGFTDTQYF. Written as DNA, the CDR3 is TGCGCCAGCAGCTTGGGGGCAGGATTCACAGATACGCAGTATTTT.

This clone was recorded once. The V gene is TRBV5-1, the J gene TRBJ2-7, with D unresolved. The V gene's germline CDR1 is SGHRS and CDR2 YFSETQ. This CDR3 is built from 11 residues. Trimming took off 0 bases at V and 10 bases at J, with 8 bases between the two ends. CDR3 sequence reads: CASSLDGVQYF. The CDR3 DNA reads as TGCGCCAGCAGCTTGGATGGAGTACAGTACTTC.

The J gene is TRBJ2-7, the V gene TRBV12-5; 11 bases fit TRBD1. Trimming at V came to 7 bases and at J to 4 bases, leaving 6 bases not matched to a gene. The CDR3 sequence is 14 residues long. The germline gives CDR1 LGHNT, CDR2 FRNRAP. DNA of the CDR3: TGTGCTAGTGCCCCCGGGACAGGGGGGTACGAGCAGTACTTC. This sequence encodes CASAPGTGGYEQYF.

The sample holds a few counts of this clone. The J gene is TRBJ1-2, the V gene TRBV5-4; maybe TRBD1 (5 bases). CDR3 length: 13 amino acids. Germline assignment: CDR1 SGHNT and CDR2 YYREEE (reference sequence). Trimming shortened V by 10 bases and J by 2 bases, and 15 bases separated the two germline ends. The CDR3, as DNA: TGTGCCTCTAGTGAGGAGGGGAACTATGGCTACACCTTC. Its translation is CASSEEGNYGYTF.

This chain links TRBV18 with TRBJ2-1; TRBD1 matches at 11 bases. Germline assignment: CDR1 KGHSH and CDR2 LQKENI. The CDR3 is 17 amino acids. Trimming removed 0 bases from V and 2 bases from J; junction bases left unmatched: 3. CDR3 coding DNA: TGTGCCAGCTCACCACCGACGGGACAGGGGGCCTACAATGAGCAGTTCTTC. This codes for CASSPPTGQGAYNEQFF.

The chain combines TRBV6-5 with TRBJ2-5, with 8 nucleotides matching TRBD2. CDR3 size: 15 residues. With V trimmed by 0 bases and J by 5 bases, 5 bases remained unmatched. Germline CDR1 is MNHEY and CDR2 is SVGAGI. For the CDR3, the DNA is TGTGCCAGCAGTTACTCCGGGACTAGTGGGGAGACCCAGTACTTC. Encoded protein: CASSYSGTSGETQYF.

The CDR3 DNA follows: TGTGCCAGCAGTGACGGACAGGAGCTAAGTGGCGAGCAGTACTTC. Residues: CASSDGQELSGEQYF. V gene TRBV6-1 combines with J gene TRBJ2-7, with TRBD1 identical over 7 bases. Germline-derived CDR1 and CDR2 are MNHNS and SASEGT. The V segment lost 3 bases and the J segment 6 bases; nucleotides outside the gene matches: 11. The CDR3 runs 15 residues.

The chain couples TRBV7-9 to TRBJ1-6, with TRBD1 identical over 8 bases. This CDR3 contains 15 residues. Germline-derived CDR1 and CDR2 are SEHNR and FQNEAQ (reference sequence). V trimming: 2 bases; J trimming: 6 bases; junction bases outside the gene matches: 3. For the CDR3, the DNA is TGTGCCAGCAGCTTACAGGGGGCTGGTAATTCACCCCTCCACTTT. Protein: CASSLQGAGNSPLHF.

The V and J genes are TRBV5-1 and TRBJ2-7; no definite D call. V was pared by 0 bases and J by 3 bases, with 7 bases between. CDR1 is SGHRS, CDR2 YFSETQ, per germline. This CDR3 has 13 residues. DNA for the CDR3: TGCGCCAGCAGCTTGGGACCGAACTACGAGCAGTACTTC. It yields the protein CASSLGPNYEQYF.

The J gene is TRBJ1-2, the V gene TRBV19; D may be TRBD1 (5 bases). Germline CDR1 LNHDA, CDR2 SQIVND (reference sequence). The CDR3 covers 15 residues. Trimming shortened V by 7 bases and J by 4 bases, and 19 bases separated the two germline ends. The CDR3 DNA reads as TGTGCCAGTAACCCGGTGGGGGATGGGTTCTATGGCTACACCTTC. Its translation: CASNPVGDGFYGYTF.

This clone is termed medium-sized (0.01 to 0.1%). The chain joins TRBV30 to TRBJ1-3; D is uncertain. Trimming cost V 7 bases and J 0 bases, with 7 bases left between them. This CDR3 contains 12 residues. Germline CDR1 and CDR2: GTSNPN and SVGIG (reference sequence). CDR3 residues: CASKVSGNTIYF. DNA of the CDR3: TGTGCCTCCAAAGTCTCTGGAAACACCATATATTTT.

About this clone itself: Different DNA sequences within this sample yield the same CDR3. V is TRBV5-1 and J is TRBJ2-1; D possibly corresponds to TRBD2 (6 bases). Germline CDR1 and CDR2: SGHRS and YFSETQ. The V gene lost 0 bases and the J gene lost 4 bases, with 8 bases spanning the gap. The CDR3 runs to 14 residues. The CDR3 DNA sequence: TGCGCCAGCAGCTTGGCCGGGAGATACAATGAGCAGTTCTTC. Translating gives CASSLAGRYNEQFF.

The rearrangement links TRBV27 to TRBJ1-5; possibly TRBD1 for D (5 bases). Germline CDR1 reads MNHEY; CDR2 reads SMNVEV (reference sequence). Between the trimmed V and J ends, which lost 5 bases and 0 bases, there was a span of 8 bases. This CDR3 is 14 amino acids long. The CDR3 DNA reads as TGTGCCAGCAGTCTGGGACCTAGCAATCAGCCCCAGCATTTT. Translation: CASSLGPSNQPQHF.

The rearrangement links TRBV6-6 to TRBJ2-7, with a tentative D call TRBD1 (6 bases). The CDR3 has 15 amino acids. CDR1 is MNHNY and CDR2 is SVGAGI in the germline V gene (reference sequence). V shed 3 bases and J shed 2 bases, with 14 bases lying between them. CDR3 residues: CASSYLGGFTYEQYF. The CDR3 bases are TGTGCCAGCAGTTATTTAGGGGGATTTACCTACGAGCAGTACTTC.

CDR3 sequence (DNA): TGTGCCAGCAGCTCCGGGACAGGGGGCAGGGAGACCCAGTACTTC. The encoded protein is CASSSGTGGRETQYF. The chain uses TRBV5-4 and TRBJ2-5; 12 nucleotides line up with TRBD1. This CDR3 is 15 amino acids long. V lost 3 bases to trimming and J lost 5 bases; unmatched junction nucleotides: 5. Germline V CDR1 and CDR2: SGHNT, YYREEE (reference sequence).

This clone was seen only once. The chain employs TRBV10-3 and TRBJ1-4; D unresolved. V was clipped by 8 bases and J by 4 bases, with 11 bases between them. Germline CDR1 reads ENHRY; CDR2 reads SYGVKD. The CDR3 is made up of 13 amino acids. The CDR3 DNA sequence: TGTGCCATCGGCCCCGGGGATAATGAAAAACTGTTTTTT. It yields the protein CAIGPGDNEKLFF.

The DNA of the CDR3 is TGTGCCAGCAGCTTAGATAGAACGGCGGGCTCCTACGAGCAGTACTTC. The encoded protein is CASSLDRTAGSYEQYF. V is TRBV11-2 and J is TRBJ2-7, with D maybe TRBD2 (5 bases). V was cut by 0 bases and J by 0 bases, with 12 bases left in between. The length of the CDR3 is 16 residues. Germline-derived CDR1 and CDR2 are SGHAT and FQNNGV.

This chain links TRBV10-1 with TRBJ1-2; 10 bases map to TRBD1. CDR1 is WNHNN and CDR2 is SYGVQD in the germline V gene (reference sequence). The CDR3 consists of 13 residues. The trim removed 2 bases at V and 6 bases at J, leaving 0 bases unmatched. CDR3 region: CASSEGTGDGYTF. The CDR3 DNA is TGCGCCAGCAGTGAGGGGACAGGGGATGGCTACACCTTC.

The rearrangement uses TRBV6-6 and TRBJ2-1; tentative D call: TRBD2 (6 bases). V shed 0 bases and J shed 15 bases, with 12 bases lying between them. Germline CDR1 reads MNHNY; CDR2 reads SVGAGI (reference sequence). The CDR3 sequence is 12 residues long. In nucleotides, the CDR3 is TGTGCCAGCAGTTACTCTCCGGAGGGATGGTTCTTC. Translated, it gives CASSYSPEGWFF.

The V and J genes are TRBV27 and TRBJ1-5; the match to TRBD1 covers 8 bases. V trimming: 5 bases; J trimming: 7 bases; junction bases outside the gene matches: 7. From germline, CDR1 is MNHEY and CDR2 SMNVEV (reference sequence). CDR3 length: 14 amino acids. Here the CDR3 DNA reads TGTGCCAGCAGTGCACAGGGGGGAGGGCAGCCCCAGCATTTT. It encodes CASSAQGGGQPQHF.

The chain carries TRBV25-1 and TRBJ2-5; D remains ambiguous. The V end lost 6 bases, the J end lost 5 bases, and 4 bases lay between the germline ends. Germline values: CDR1 MGHDK, CDR2 SYGVNS. CDR3 length equals 10 residues. The CDR3 here is CASSGETQYF. The CDR3, as DNA: TGTGCCAGCAGCGGGGAGACCCAGTACTTC.

This clone was seen a handful of times. The rearrangement joins TRBV15 to TRBJ2-1; D uncertain. Germline V CDR1 and CDR2: LNHNV, YYDKDF (reference sequence). The CDR3 runs 14 residues. Trimming pared 0 bases from V and 4 bases from J, leaving 7 bases between. This CDR3 is CATSRDHGYNEQFF. The CDR3, as DNA: TGTGCCACCAGCAGAGATCACGGATACAATGAGCAGTTCTTC. Full variable domain (rest looked up from reference TRBV15 and TRBJ2-1): DAMVIQNPRYQVTQFGKPVTLSCSQTLNHNVMYWYQQKSSQAPKLLFHYYDKDFNNEADTPDNFQSRRPNTSFCFLDIRSPGLGDTAMYLCATSRDHGYNEQFFGPGTRLTVL.

Of note for this clone: It is unclear where the CDR3 begins or ends on the DNA, so no DNA is shown, and the CDR3 is as TCRdb lists it. V is TRBV7-6 and J is TRBJ2-7; TRBD2 was called by the table and not checked on the DNA. The CDR3 is made up of 15 amino acids, end residues included. The germline V gene encodes CDR1 SGHVS and CDR2 FNYEAQ. The CDR3 protein is CASSPIFGPAGEQYF.

This clone was found a few times. This sample includes further DNA sequences coding for the same CDR3. CDR3 loop: CASSHPDTQYF. The DNA of the CDR3 is TGTGCCAGCAGCCATCCGGATACGCAGTATTTT. The V gene is TRBV14, the J gene TRBJ2-3, with unresolved D. The V end was cut by 3 bases, the J end by 6 bases, with 4 bases between. The CDR3 contains 11 residues. Germline CDR1 reads SGHDN; CDR2 reads FVKESK.

This sequence joins TRBV29-1 and TRBJ1-2, with TRBD1 as a possible D gene (5 bases). This CDR3 contains 14 residues. The V gene's germline CDR1 is SQVTM and CDR2 ANQGSEA. V shed 7 bases and J shed 1 base, with 16 bases lying between them. The CDR3 DNA sequence: TGCAGCGGGGCTGGGGGGGATAGTAACTATGGCTACACCTTC. This translates into CSGAGGDSNYGYTF.

This rearrangement joins TRBV7-8 to TRBJ1-1, with 8 bases matching TRBD1. Losses at the gene ends were 1 base for V and 3 bases for J; bases not matched to a gene: 7. The CDR3 is made up of 16 amino acids. The germline V gene has CDR1 SGHVS and CDR2 FQNEAQ. The CDR3 sequence: CASSLGAGGVHTEAFF. The CDR3 DNA sequence: TGTGCCAGCAGCTTAGGGGCAGGGGGCGTCCACACTGAAGCTTTCTTT.